A single sample gave rise to the 30 T cell receptor beta chains below, sequenced in a study of OX40 agonist ivuxolimab in advanced cancers. Only in-frame clones appear in the TCRdb table, and some are missing; sequencing was by immunoSEQ multiplex PCR. The repertoire holds roughly 79,000 clones, over 80% seen once, with approximately 0.5% in the top ten. The input for sequencing was CD4+ or CD8+ T cells sorted from blood, taken in a trial of the OX40 agonist ivuxolimab. These receptors came from an adult with an advanced solid tumor such as melanoma, head and neck, liver or kidney cancer.

The V and J genes are TRBV6-1 and TRBJ2-4; D is undetermined. The CDR3 is 18 residues long. The germline V gene has CDR1 MNHNS and CDR2 SASEGT. V was clipped by 1 base and J by 0 bases, with 16 bases between them. CDR3 coding DNA: TGTGCCAGCAGTGAAGGTGTCGTTCGTTTTGGAGCCAAAAACATTCAGTACTTC. Translated, it gives CASSEGVVRFGAKNIQYF.

The V gene is TRBV28, the J gene TRBJ1-2, with TRBD1 matching 8 bases. The CDR3 has 14 residues. V lost 7 bases, J lost 4 bases, and 8 bases stayed unmatched. Germline CDR1 is MDHEN and CDR2 is SYDVKM. CDR3 loop: CASNGGQDSYGYTF. DNA of the CDR3: TGTGCCAGCAATGGGGGACAGGATTCCTATGGCTACACCTTC.

This chain connects TRBV29-1 to TRBJ2-1; 8 bases fit TRBD1. The junction had 1 base not matched to a gene; V was cut back by 7 bases and J by 5 bases. Germline values: CDR1 SQVTM, CDR2 ANQGSEA. CDR3 length equals 11 residues. As DNA, the CDR3 is TGCAGCGCGGGACAGGACAATGAGCAGTTCTTC. Translating it yields CSAGQDNEQFF.

This chain joins TRBV7-2 and TRBJ1-2, with 10 bases that match TRBD1. The CDR3 spans 15 residues. With 5 bases clipped from V and 7 bases from J, the junction kept 10 bases outside the gene matches. Germline values: CDR1 SGHTA, CDR2 FQGNSA. The CDR3 loop reads CASSHARTGGGGYTF. The CDR3 bases are TGTGCCAGCAGCCACGCACGGACAGGGGGAGGTGGCTACACCTTC.

The chain couples TRBV5-1 to TRBJ2-7; the D is unclear. Trimming left V 0 bases short and J 2 bases short, with 6 bases between. CDR1 and CDR2 (germline): SGHRS, YFSETQ. The CDR3 is 13 amino acids. CDR3 bases: TGCGCCAGCAGCTTGGTGGGCCCCTACGAGCAGTACTTC. Amino acids: CASSLVGPYEQYF.

V and J are TRBV2 and TRBJ2-7; no reliable D call. Germline V lookup: CDR1 SNHLY, CDR2 FYNNEI. V was trimmed by 7 bases and J by 3 bases, leaving 10 bases between them. This CDR3 has 12 amino acids. The CDR3 reads CASTRYHYEQYF. In DNA form, the CDR3 reads TGTGCCAGCACCAGATACCACTACGAGCAGTACTTC. Together with reference TRBV2 and TRBJ2-7, the CDR3 gives the full variable domain: EPEVTQTPSHQVTQMGQEVILRCVPISNHLYFYWYRQILGQKVEFLVSFYNNEISEKSEIFDDQFSVERPDGSNFTLKIRSTKLEDSAMYFCASTRYHYEQYFGPGTRLTVT.

The chain joins TRBV5-4 to TRBJ2-5, with D possibly being TRBD2 (6 bases). The CDR3 length is 13 residues. V dropped 4 bases and J dropped 2 bases, with 9 bases sitting between them. CDR1 is SGHNT, CDR2 YYREEE, per germline (reference sequence). The CDR3 sequence: CASSRDSQETQYF. The CDR3, as DNA: TGTGCCAGCAGCCGGGACTCACAAGAGACCCAGTACTTC.

In DNA form, the CDR3 reads TGTGCCAGCAGTTACCAGAGACAGGCTGCTTACTACGAGCAGTACTTC. This codes for CASSYQRQAAYYEQYF. This rearrangement joins TRBV6-6 to TRBJ2-7, with D perhaps matching TRBD1 (6 bases). Trimming pared 2 bases from V and 3 bases from J, leaving 17 bases between. The CDR3 covers 16 residues. The germline V gene encodes CDR1 MNHNY and CDR2 SVGAGI (reference sequence).

This rearrangement joins TRBV4-1 to TRBJ2-3; TRBD2 is a possible D gene (6 bases). CDR1 MGHRA and CDR2 YSYEKL come from the germline V gene. Trimming pared 3 bases from V and 1 base from J, leaving 14 bases between. CDR3 size: 16 residues. CDR3 sequence: CASSHSVASGTDTQYF. The CDR3 DNA sequence: TGCGCCAGCAGCCATTCTGTGGCTAGCGGCACAGATACGCAGTATTTT.

CDR3 sequence (DNA): TGTGCCTGGAGTGTACTTATCCGCGACAGGAGCTACGAGCAGTACTTC. Protein product: CAWSVLIRDRSYEQYF. The chain uses TRBV30 and TRBJ2-7, with D perhaps TRBD1 (6 bases). The V gene lost 0 bases and the J gene lost 3 bases, with 18 bases spanning the gap. CDR1 and CDR2 (germline): GTSNPN, SVGIG (reference sequence). The CDR3 spans 16 residues.

As regards this clone: A read error may produce the germline difference seen at one junction end. CDR3: CASGHSYEQYF. For the CDR3, the DNA is TGTGCCAGCGGCCACTCCTACGAGCAGTACTTC. This chain uses TRBV14 with TRBJ2-7; D is ambiguous. Germline-derived CDR1 and CDR2 are SGHDN and FVKESK. CDR3 size: 11 residues. Complete variable domain (other parts from reference TRBV14 and TRBJ2-7): EAGVTQFPSHSVIEKGQTVTLRCDPISGHDNLYWYRRVMGKEIKFLLHFVKESKQDESGMPNNRFLAERTGGTYSTLKVQPAELEDSGVYFCASGHSYEQYFGPGTRLTVT.

This clone was observed a few times. The chain carries TRBV30 and TRBJ2-7; TRBD1 matches 9 bases. The length of the CDR3 is 16 residues. Trimming took 0 bases from V and 0 from J; bases not matched to a gene: 6. From germline, CDR1 is GTSNPN and CDR2 SVGIG (reference sequence). As DNA, the CDR3 is TGTGCCTGGAGTGTACCCCGGACAGGGGACTCCTACGAGCAGTACTTC. Translation gives CAWSVPRTGDSYEQYF.

The chain carries TRBV5-1 and TRBJ1-1; D possibly corresponds to TRBD1 (5 bases). CDR3 length equals 13 residues. The ends were cut back, 7 bases at V and 1 base at J, with 11 bases in the middle. CDR1 SGHRS and CDR2 YFSETQ come from the germline V gene. The CDR3 loop reads CASGRGANTEAFF. The DNA of the CDR3 is TGCGCCAGCGGGAGGGGAGCGAACACTGAAGCTTTCTTT.

V gene TRBV30 combines with J gene TRBJ2-5; no definite D call. Trimming removed 3 bases from V and 2 bases from J, with 10 bases in between. Germline V lookup: CDR1 GTSNPN, CDR2 SVGIG (reference sequence). The CDR3 extends over 13 amino acids. CDR3 protein: CAWSRGRQETQYF. The CDR3 nucleotides are TGTGCCTGGAGCAGAGGTAGACAAGAGACCCAGTACTTC.

The V and J genes are TRBV4-1 and TRBJ1-1; 7 bases fit TRBD1. The length of the CDR3 is 17 residues. In germline, CDR1 is MGHRA, CDR2 YSYEKL. V shed 3 bases, J shed 4 bases, and the junction held 14 bases outside the gene matches. Written as DNA, the CDR3 is TGCGCCAGCAGCCACGGTTTAGGCAGGGGGAATGGCACTGAAGCTTTCTTT. Translating gives CASSHGLGRGNGTEAFF.

This clone showed up just once. The CDR3 sequence: CASSPRGTGANEQFF. The CDR3 DNA is TGTGCCAGTAGTCCCAGGGGGACCGGGGCCAATGAGCAGTTCTTC. The chain links TRBV19 to TRBJ2-1; 7 bases are shared with TRBD1. Per germline, CDR1 LNHDA and CDR2 SQIVND (reference sequence). This CDR3 is 15 amino acids long. Trimming took 5 bases from V and 6 from J; bases not matched to a gene: 10. Based on the CDR3 plus reference TRBV19 and TRBJ2-1, the full variable domain is DGGITQSPKYLFRKEGQNVTLSCEQNLNHDAMYWYRQDPGQGLRLIYYSQIVNDFQKGDIAEGYSVSREKKESFPLTVTSAQKNPTAFYLCASSPRGTGANEQFFGPGTRLTVL.

The rearrangement links TRBV11-2 to TRBJ1-2; D is possibly TRBD1 (6 bases). There are 18 residues in the CDR3. The germline gives CDR1 SGHAT, CDR2 FQNNGV. Trimming removed 1 base from V and 0 bases from J, with 18 bases in between. The CDR3 DNA follows: TGTGCCAGCAGCTTAGGAGACCGAGGACAGCCCGCTAACTATGGCTACACCTTC. This sequence encodes CASSLGDRGQPANYGYTF.

This clone showed up just once. The chain uses TRBV27 and TRBJ2-2, with 8 nucleotides matching TRBD1. Looked up from germline, CDR1 is MNHEY and CDR2 is SMNVEV (reference sequence). The CDR3 has 16 residues. The J segment lost 6 bases and the V segment lost 0 bases, leaving 6 bases of the junction unmatched. CDR3 protein: CASSLSQGAPPGELFF. CDR3 DNA: TGTGCCAGCAGTTTATCGCAGGGGGCGCCACCCGGGGAGCTGTTTTTT.

This sequence joins TRBV25-1 and TRBJ2-1, with 7 bases matching TRBD1. Germline CDR1 and CDR2: MGHDK and SYGVNS. V dropped 3 bases and J dropped 7; count of bases not matched to a gene: 9. The CDR3 totals 15 residues. Written as DNA, the CDR3 is TGTGCCAGCAGTGACGCCGGGACAGTCTTGAATGAGCAGTTCTTC. Translated, it gives CASSDAGTVLNEQFF.

The chain employs TRBV7-2 and TRBJ2-7; 10 bases are a match to TRBD2. CDR3 length equals 15 residues. Germline V lookup: CDR1 SGHTA, CDR2 FQGNSA. Losses at the gene ends were 5 bases for V and 5 bases for J; bases not matched to a gene: 9. CDR3 loop: CASSRPPSGRDEQYF. The CDR3 nucleotides are TGTGCCAGCAGCCGACCTCCTAGCGGGAGAGACGAGCAGTACTTC.

The chain combines TRBV5-5 with TRBJ2-7; maybe TRBD2 (5 bases). The germline CDR1 and CDR2 sequences are SGHKS and YYEKEE (reference sequence). This CDR3 region has 14 residues. V gave up 4 bases and J gave up 3 bases, with 14 bases separating them. CDR3 sequence (DNA): TGTGCCAGCAGCCCCGGGTCTGGGAGCTACGAGCAGTACTTC. As protein: CASSPGSGSYEQYF.

The genes are TRBV4-1 and TRBJ1-5, with no clear D. The CDR3 is 14 amino acids. Germline CDR1 MGHRA, CDR2 YSYEKL. Deletions cut 2 bases from V and 9 bases from J, with 14 bases between. The CDR3 region is CASSQQVGVGPQHF. In DNA, the CDR3 is TGCGCCAGCAGCCAACAGGTGGGCGTGGGGCCCCAGCATTTT.

The genes are TRBV7-2 and TRBJ2-3, with 11 positions matching TRBD2. This CDR3 is 16 amino acids long. Germline V CDR1 and CDR2: SGHTA, FQGNSA. V was clipped by 4 bases and J by 2 bases; unmatched bases: 5. CDR3 residues: CASSSTSGRVTDTQYF. The CDR3, as DNA: TGTGCCAGCAGCTCAACTAGCGGGAGAGTCACAGATACGCAGTATTTT. Variable domain in full (rest from reference TRBV7-2 and TRBJ2-3): GAGVSQSPSNKVTEKGKDVELRCDPISGHTALYWYRQSLGQGLEFLIYFQGNSAPDKSGLPSDRFSAERTGGSVSTLTIQRTQQEDSAVYLCASSSTSGRVTDTQYFGPGTRLTVL.

The V gene is TRBV30, the J gene TRBJ2-7, with D unresolved. The CDR3 extends over 13 amino acids. CDR1 and CDR2 (germline): GTSNPN, SVGIG (reference sequence). The germline V and J ends were trimmed by 2 bases and 2 bases, with 10 bases remaining between them. The CDR3 DNA sequence: TGTGCCTGGAGTACCGGGCCCCCCTACGAGCAGTACTTC. This codes for CAWSTGPPYEQYF. The full variable domain, in which reference TRBV30 and TRBJ2-7 provide the parts outside the CDR3, is SQTIHQWPATLVQPVGSPLSLECTVEGTSNPNLYWYRQAAGRGLQLLFYSVGIGQISSEVPQNLSASRPQDRQFILSSKKLLLSDSGFYLCAWSTGPPYEQYFGPGTRLTVT.

The genes are TRBV7-9 and TRBJ2-1; 8 bases line up with TRBD2. CDR3 length equals 14 residues. The V segment lost 4 bases and the J segment 3 bases; nucleotides outside the gene matches: 2. In germline, CDR1 is SEHNR, CDR2 FQNEAQ (reference sequence). CDR3 region: CASSSGRGYNEQFF. The CDR3 DNA is TGTGCCAGCAGCTCCGGGAGGGGCTACAATGAGCAGTTCTTC.

V gene TRBV16 combines with J gene TRBJ2-7; TRBD2 might be the D (5 bases). This CDR3 comprises 14 residues. Deletions cut 4 bases from V and 7 bases from J, with 17 bases between. The V gene's germline CDR1 is KGHSY and CDR2 FQNENV. In DNA form, the CDR3 reads TGTGCCAGCAGCCCAGAGACCGGGGTCTGGGAGCAGTACTTC. This codes for CASSPETGVWEQYF.

The chain is built from TRBV7-3 and TRBJ1-2, with D hard to call. Germline loops: CDR1 SGHTA, CDR2 FQGTGA. The CDR3 covers 13 residues. V gave up 1 base and J gave up 7 bases, with 10 bases separating them. CDR3 nucleotide sequence: TGTGCCAGCAGCTTAAACCCCCGCTCTGGCTACACCTTC. Translated, it gives CASSLNPRSGYTF. The entire variable domain, with the rest obtained from reference TRBV7-3 and TRBJ1-2, is as follows: GAGVSQTPSNKVTEKGKYVELRCDPISGHTALYWYRQSLGQGPEFLIYFQGTGAADDSGLPNDRFFAVRPEGSVSTLKIQRTERGDSAVYLCASSLNPRSGYTFGSGTRLTVV.

In regard to this clone: A read error may account for a junction end that differs from germline. The chain links TRBV28 to TRBJ2-1; D is uncertain. The germline CDR1 and CDR2 sequences are MDHEN and SYDVKM. The CDR3 runs 13 residues. The CDR3 DNA is TGTGCCAGCGGTTTTAGCTCCTACAATGAGCAGTTCTTC. It translates to CASGFSSYNEQFF.

The V and J genes are TRBV6-6 and TRBJ2-5, with 8 bases fitting TRBD1. The CDR3 is made up of 16 amino acids. V lost 7 bases, J lost 7 bases, and 17 bases stayed unmatched. The germline gives CDR1 MNHNY, CDR2 SVGAGI (reference sequence). The DNA for the CDR3 is TGTGCCAGCACCGCCGGGGACAGGCTCCCTGAAGGGACCCAGTACTTC. Protein: CASTAGDRLPEGTQYF.

The chain carries TRBV5-1 and TRBJ2-5; a weak D match, TRBD1 (6 bases). V lost 4 bases and J lost 1, with 11 bases in between. The germline gives CDR1 SGHRS, CDR2 YFSETQ. The CDR3 is 14 residues long. This CDR3 is CASSVTGTQETQYF. Here the CDR3 DNA reads TGCGCCAGCAGCGTCACAGGGACCCAAGAGACCCAGTACTTC.